The present T cell receptor (beta chain) was sequenced within a study of blood T cell repertoires in COVID-19. At the level of the study: Samples of COVID-19 (acute and convalescent) were obtained from the United States, Italy and Spain. Nucleic acid was either cDNA or gDNA, and it came from T cells, B-cell-depleted T cells, or PBMCs.

This CDR3 is built from 12 residues. The ends were cut back, 4 bases at V and 6 bases at J, with 9 bases in the middle. The germline gives CDR1 MGHDK, CDR2 SYGVNS. Using immunoSEQ multiplex PCR, the repertoire was profiled, and TCRdb retains in-frame clones only, with some absent. Of about 59,000 clones listed, roughly 79% are singletons. The clonotype comes from a woman of 80 years or more with active or convalescent COVID-19. Sequencing input: peripheral blood. The rearrangement uses TRBV25-1 and TRBJ2-5, with D maybe TRBD2 (5 bases). The CDR3 coding sequence is TGTGCCAGCAGTGTGGGGAGTCAGACCCAGTACTTC. This codes for CASSVGSQTQYF.